This TCR beta chain was found in a study of T cell responses to AZD1222 COVID-19 vaccine. Study overall: Second-dose schedules of about 4 or about 12 weeks were combined.

General study points: Females made up more of the donors, who were largely white British, and clonal diversity may have come out too low. No day 14 peak samples; only post-peak repertoires were characterized. Spike as a whole was targeted by vaccine-associated CD4 TCRs, dominant at 160-218 and 743-854.

In regard to this clone: What it recognizes is unknown.

Only in-frame clones appear in the TCRdb table, and some are missing; sequencing was by immunoSEQ multiplex PCR. The sample lists about 130,000 clones, more than 80% occurring once. Trimming took 10 bases from V and 7 from J, leaving 16 bases between them. CDR1 ENHRY and CDR2 SYGVKD come from the germline V gene. This CDR3 contains 13 residues. The material sequenced was peripheral blood, taken on day 0 of AZD1222 vaccination. The J gene is TRBJ1-4, the V gene TRBV10-3; the D gene is possibly TRBD1 (5 bases). The sequence derives from an adult in good health. The DNA of the CDR3 is TGTGCCACGCGGGACCCCGGGACTGAAAAACTGTTTTTT. Translation: CATRDPGTEKLFF.